The 19 T cell receptor beta chains reported below all come from one sample, sequenced in a study of immune evolution from preneoplasia to lung adenocarcinoma. Measured with immunoSEQ multiplex PCR; TCRdb has only the in-frame clones, and not every one. The sample has more than 6,500 clones; approximately 78% are singletons. The sequencing sample was made of FFPE minimally invasive lung adenocarcinoma tissue. Receptors originate from a donor at least 70 years old with lung adenocarcinoma.

The V gene is TRBV7-9, the J gene TRBJ2-7; the D call may be TRBD1 or TRBD2 (5 bases each). CDR3 length: 13 residues. Trimming took 5 bases from V and 0 from J, leaving 8 bases between them. Germline CDR1 SEHNR, CDR2 FQNEAQ (reference sequence). The CDR3 region is CASSAGASYEQYF. The CDR3 nucleotides read TGTGCCAGCAGCGCCGGGGCCTCCTACGAGCAGTACTTC.

V usage is TRBV9 and J usage is TRBJ2-2; possible D gene TRBD2, 6 bases. Germline V CDR1 and CDR2: SGDLS, YYNGEE. This CDR3 is 13 amino acids long. V lost 4 bases to trimming and J lost 7 bases, with 11 bases between them. CDR3 coding DNA: TGTGCCAGCAGCCCGCGACTAGACGGGGAGCTGTTTTTT. Amino acids: CASSPRLDGELFF. Complete variable domain (other parts from reference TRBV9 and TRBJ2-2): DSGVTQTPKHLITATGQRVTLRCSPRSGDLSVYWYQQSLDQGLQFLIQYYNGEERAKGNILERFSAQQFPDLHSELNLSSLELGDSALYFCASSPRLDGELFFGEGSRLTVL.

The chain has TRBV28 and TRBJ2-3; D gene ambiguous. The CDR3 consists of 15 residues. Germline V lookup: CDR1 MDHEN, CDR2 SYDVKM. Trimming removed 5 bases from V and 2 bases from J, with 14 bases in between. The CDR3 here is CASSPPAAITDTQYF. The CDR3 DNA follows: TGTGCCAGCAGTCCCCCCGCAGCTATCACAGATACGCAGTATTTT.

This rearrangement joins TRBV30 to TRBJ2-2; D ambiguous. The germline gives CDR1 GTSNPN, CDR2 SVGIG (reference sequence). The CDR3 covers 13 residues. The ends were cut back, 5 bases at V and 3 bases at J, with 10 bases in the middle. CDR3 in DNA: TGTGCCTGGCTAGGTTCGTACACCGGGGAGCTGTTTTTT. The encoded protein is CAWLGSYTGELFF.

The table lists this clone with a few counts. The rearrangement uses TRBV11-2 and TRBJ2-1; D is perhaps TRBD2 (5 bases). CDR3 size: 14 residues. Germline V CDR1 and CDR2: SGHAT, FQNNGV. Trimming shortened V by 3 bases and J by 6 bases, and 12 bases separated the two germline ends. Here the CDR3 DNA reads TGTGCCAGCAGCTTCTCTCGGGGAGCCAATGAGCAGTTCTTC. Amino acid sequence: CASSFSRGANEQFF.

The chain combines TRBV7-8 with TRBJ2-2; D gene uncertain. CDR3 length equals 11 residues. Trimming shortened V by 3 bases and J by 7 bases, and 3 bases separated the two germline ends. Germline V CDR1 and CDR2: SGHVS, FQNEAQ. The chain's CDR3 is CASSLFGELFF. CDR3 DNA: TGTGCCAGCAGCTTGTTCGGGGAGCTGTTTTTT.

This rearrangement joins TRBV5-8 to TRBJ2-3, with D perhaps matching TRBD1 or TRBD2 (6 bases each). Germline CDR1 reads SGHTS; CDR2 reads YDEGEE. Trimming stripped 7 bases from V and 15 bases from J, with 24 bases between. This CDR3 comprises 13 residues. The CDR3 is CASCTPGALKGYF. CDR3 sequence (DNA): TGTGCCAGCTGCACCCCGGGGGCTTTAAAGGGATATTTT.

The chain has TRBV5-6 and TRBJ2-5, with unresolved D. The CDR3 extends over 11 amino acids. CDR1 is SGHDT and CDR2 is YYEEEE in the germline V gene. Trimming shortened V by 4 bases and J by 5 bases, and 6 bases separated the two germline ends. The chain's CDR3 is CASSTLETQYF. The CDR3 DNA reads as TGTGCCAGCAGCACTTTGGAGACCCAGTACTTC.

The gene calls are TRBV30 and TRBJ2-1; D unresolved. V was pared by 0 bases and J by 7 bases, with 7 bases between. Germline V gene sequence: CDR1 GTSNPN, CDR2 SVGIG (reference sequence). The CDR3 sequence is 12 residues long. CDR3 loop: CAWSVMANEQFF. DNA for the CDR3: TGTGCCTGGAGTGTAATGGCTAATGAGCAGTTCTTC.

This sequence joins TRBV5-1 and TRBJ2-7, with D maybe TRBD2 (5 bases). The CDR3 spans 13 residues. Trimming shortened V by 0 bases and J by 6 bases, and 10 bases separated the two germline ends. CDR1 SGHRS and CDR2 YFSETQ come from the germline V gene. The CDR3 loop is CASSLDGAGEQYF. The CDR3 nucleotides read TGCGCCAGCAGCTTGGACGGCGCGGGCGAGCAGTACTTC.

The rearrangement joins TRBV5-5 to TRBJ2-1, with 13 bases matching TRBD2. The ends lost 4 bases at V and 7 bases at J; junction bases unmatched: 11. CDR1 and CDR2 from the germline V gene are SGHKS and YYEKEE (reference sequence). This CDR3 is 17 amino acids long. CDR3 nucleotides: TGTGCCAGCAGCCCATCACTAGCGGGAGGGGTTGGGAATGAGCAGTTCTTC. It encodes CASSPSLAGGVGNEQFF. The full variable domain, in which reference TRBV5-5 and TRBJ2-1 provide the parts outside the CDR3, is DAGVTQSPTHLIKTRGQQVTLRCSPISGHKSVSWYQQVLGQGPQFIFQYYEKEERGRGNFPDRFSARQFPNYSSELNVNALLLGDSALYLCASSPSLAGGVGNEQFFGPGTRLTVL.

CDR3 in DNA: TGCAGCGTTGAGGGCTGGACAGGGGGCGCGTCCGAAGCTTTCTTT. Translating gives CSVEGWTGGASEAFF. The chain links TRBV29-1 to TRBJ1-1, with 11 bases identical to TRBD1. Germline V CDR1 and CDR2: SQVTM, ANQGSEA. The CDR3 is 15 amino acids. V trimming: 3 bases; J trimming: 8 bases; junction bases outside the gene matches: 11.

The chain's CDR3 is CASSQGALRGDTQYF. CDR3 nucleotides: TGCGCCAGCAGCCAAGGGGCGCTAAGGGGGGATACGCAGTATTTT. The chain couples TRBV4-1 to TRBJ2-3; D might be TRBD1 (6 bases). The V and J ends lost 1 base and 6 bases respectively, with 14 bases between them. Germline loops: CDR1 MGHRA, CDR2 YSYEKL. The CDR3 runs to 15 residues.

V and J are TRBV6-1 and TRBJ2-1, with a tentative D call TRBD2 (6 bases). The CDR3 sequence is 13 residues long. The germline V and J ends were trimmed by 1 base and 7 bases, with 8 bases remaining between them. Germline V gene sequence: CDR1 MNHNS, CDR2 SASEGT. The CDR3 is CASSEEGRNEQFF. DNA for the CDR3: TGTGCCAGCAGTGAAGAGGGGAGGAATGAGCAGTTCTTC.

The chain carries TRBV2 and TRBJ2-5; 8 bases match TRBD2. This CDR3 comprises 14 residues. The V gene end was trimmed by 6 bases and the J gene end by 4 bases; junction bases not matched to a gene: 7. CDR1 is SNHLY and CDR2 is FYNNEI in the germline V gene. CDR3 in amino acids: CASSVRGGRETQYF. DNA of the CDR3: TGTGCCAGCAGCGTCCGGGGGGGGCGAGAGACCCAGTACTTC.

This clone has just a few counts. The J gene is TRBJ2-1, the V gene TRBV10-3, with 13 nucleotides matching TRBD2. This CDR3 is built from 15 residues. Trimming removed 11 bases from V and 4 bases from J; junction bases left unmatched: 8. The germline V gene has CDR1 ENHRY and CDR2 SYGVKD. For the CDR3, the DNA is TGTGCCGTAACTAGCGGGAGGGAACGTTACAATGAGCAGTTCTTC. It is translated as CAVTSGRERYNEQFF.

This clone is a singleton in its sample. V is TRBV5-6 and J is TRBJ2-3; D possibly uses TRBD1 or TRBD2 (6 bases each). V lost 5 bases to trimming and J lost 5 bases, with 9 bases between them. The CDR3 totals 12 residues. Per germline, CDR1 SGHDT and CDR2 YYEEEE. CDR3 residues: CASREGGDTQYF. Here the CDR3 DNA reads TGTGCCAGCAGGGAGGGGGGAGATACGCAGTATTTT.

This chain connects TRBV6-5 to TRBJ2-7; the D gene is possibly TRBD2 (7 bases). The CDR3 is made up of 14 amino acids. Germline values: CDR1 MNHEY, CDR2 SVGAGI. Trimming removed 5 bases at V and 2 bases at J, with 13 bases between. This CDR3 reads CASSGRGAAYEQYF. The CDR3, as DNA: TGTGCCAGCAGTGGCCGGGGGGCGGCCTACGAGCAGTACTTC.

This sequence joins TRBV29-1 and TRBJ2-4; the match to TRBD1 covers 8 bases. V shed 4 bases, J shed 0 bases, and the junction held 5 bases outside the gene matches. Germline V lookup: CDR1 SQVTM, CDR2 ANQGSEA. The CDR3 is 15 residues long. Written as DNA, the CDR3 is TGCAGCGTTGTCCCTACAGGGGGAGCCAAAAACATTCAGTACTTC. It specifies CSVVPTGGAKNIQYF. Full variable domain (outside the CDR3, taken from reference TRBV29-1 and TRBJ2-4): SAVISQKPSRDICQRGTSLTIQCQVDSQVTMMFWYRQQPGQSLTLIATANQGSEATYESGFVIDKFPISRPNLTFSTLTVSNMSPEDSSIYLCSVVPTGGAKNIQYFGAGTRLSVL.